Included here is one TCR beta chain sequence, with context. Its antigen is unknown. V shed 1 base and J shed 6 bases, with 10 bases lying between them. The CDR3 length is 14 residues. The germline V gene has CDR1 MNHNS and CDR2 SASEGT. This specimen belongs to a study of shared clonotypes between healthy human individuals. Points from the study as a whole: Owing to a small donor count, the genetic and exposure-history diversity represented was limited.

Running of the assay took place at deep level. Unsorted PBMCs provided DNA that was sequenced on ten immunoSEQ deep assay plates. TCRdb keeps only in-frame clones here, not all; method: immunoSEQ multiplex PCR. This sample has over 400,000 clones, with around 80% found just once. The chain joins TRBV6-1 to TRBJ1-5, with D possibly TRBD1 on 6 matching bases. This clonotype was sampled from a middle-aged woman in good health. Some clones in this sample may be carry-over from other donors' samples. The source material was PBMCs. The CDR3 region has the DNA TGTGCCAGCAGTGAAGGGAGGGGGTTTCAGCCCCAGCATTTT. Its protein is CASSEGRGFQPQHF.